Below are 32 T cell receptor beta chains sequenced from a single sample in a study of T cell repertoires in cytomegalovirus infection. TCRdb ran MiXCR on the reads and lists one entry per CDR3 protein. The sample lists under 350,000 distinct CDR3 sequences; roughly a tenth were seen once. Sequencing was performed on PBMCs. The source of these receptors is a human donor in good health (CMV status not recorded). Some clones in this sample may be carry-over from other donors' samples.

This clonotype has a count of ten or more. The chain uses TRBV7-6 and TRBJ2-5; 7 positions match TRBD2. The V and J ends lost 1 base and 4 bases, in that order; junction bases with no gene match: 9. The CDR3 loop spans 16 amino acids. Per germline, CDR1 SGHVS and CDR2 FNYEAQ. CDR3 residues: CASSLVGGVRLETQYF. The DNA for the CDR3 is TGTGCCAGCAGCTTAGTTGGGGGGGTCCGCCTAGAGACCCAGTACTTC.

In this sample, this clonotype turned up many times. J is TRBJ2-2 and V is TRBV11-3, with D perhaps matching TRBD2 (6 bases). Germline loops: CDR1 SGHNT, CDR2 YENEEA. CDR3 length equals 19 residues. Trimming took off 3 bases at V and 0 bases at J, with 20 bases between the two ends. CDR3 nucleotides: TGTGCCAGCAGCTTTGGGACGGGGGATCCCGGAACGAACACCGGGGAGCTGTTTTTT. Protein product: CASSFGTGDPGTNTGELFF.

This clonotype has ten or more counts. This chain links TRBV7-3 with TRBJ2-1; possibly TRBD1 for D (5 bases). V lost 6 bases to trimming and J lost 6 bases, with 18 bases between them. Germline CDR1 reads SGHTA; CDR2 reads FQGTGA. There are 15 residues in the CDR3. The CDR3 bases are TGTGCCAGCAGTTCCCAGCTAGGGGTATTCAATGAGCAGTTCTTC. It specifies CASSSQLGVFNEQFF.

This clonotype was seen more than once but under ten times. The chain employs TRBV28 and TRBJ2-1, with D possibly matching TRBD1 (5 bases). V was clipped by 4 bases and J by 15 bases, with 16 bases between them. Germline loops: CDR1 MDHEN, CDR2 SYDVKM. This CDR3 is 12 amino acids long. In DNA, the CDR3 is TGTGCCAGCAGTTGGGGCCGCGCTGAGGTGTTCTTC. It translates to CASSWGRAEVFF. The full variable domain, its missing parts supplied by reference TRBV28 and TRBJ2-1, is DVKVTQSSRYLVKRTGEKVFLECVQDMDHENMFWYRQDPGLGLRLIYFSYDVKMKEKGDIPEGYSVSREKKERFSLILESASTNQTSMYLCASSWGRAEVFFGPGTRLTVL.

This clonotype was counted at least ten times. DNA for the CDR3: TGTGCCAGCAGCGAGGAGACCCAGTACTTC. It specifies CASSEETQYF. V usage is TRBV28 and J usage is TRBJ2-5; D gene ambiguous. The germline CDR1 and CDR2 sequences are MDHEN and SYDVKM. The CDR3 totals 10 residues. V was clipped by 6 bases and J by 5 bases, with 4 bases between them.

The chain uses TRBV6-1 and TRBJ1-1; D is perhaps TRBD1 (6 bases). Germline lookup yields CDR1 MNHNS and CDR2 SASEGT. The V end was cut by 8 bases, the J end by 4 bases, with 14 bases between. The CDR3 sequence is 13 residues long. CDR3 residues: CASGGQLSTEAFF. The CDR3 DNA reads TGTGCCAGCGGAGGACAGCTGAGCACTGAAGCTTTCTTT.

This clonotype occurred many times. The chain has TRBV20-1 and TRBJ2-1; tentative D call: TRBD1 (6 bases). CDR3 length: 15 residues. The ends were cut back, 3 bases at V and 4 bases at J, with 16 bases in the middle. Germline CDR1 reads DFQATT; CDR2 reads SNEGSKA (reference sequence). This CDR3 is CSASRGSGEYNEQFF. Written as DNA, the CDR3 is TGCAGTGCTAGTAGAGGGTCAGGGGAGTACAATGAGCAGTTCTTC.

In its sample, this clonotype was seen many times. The chain uses TRBV20-1 and TRBJ1-3; D might be TRBD1 (6 bases). Germline CDR1 is DFQATT and CDR2 is SNEGSKA (reference sequence). Trimming shortened V by 4 bases and J by 4 bases, and 11 bases separated the two germline ends. The CDR3 is made up of 13 amino acids. Here the CDR3 DNA reads TGCAGTGCTACAGGGGAGGGAGGAAACACCATATATTTT. Protein product: CSATGEGGNTIYF.

This clonotype was picked up many times. This chain connects TRBV12-3 or TRBV12-4 to TRBJ1-5; D is perhaps TRBD1 (5 bases). CDR3 size: 13 residues. V was pared by 3 bases and J by 5 bases, with 8 bases between. The CDR3 reads CASSFSRDQPQHF. CDR3 sequence (DNA): TGTGCCAGCAGTTTCTCCAGGGATCAGCCCCAGCATTTT.

This chain uses TRBV20-1 with TRBJ2-1; a weak D match, TRBD2 (6 bases). Germline CDR1 and CDR2: DFQATT and SNEGSKA (reference sequence). The CDR3 spans 13 residues. V lost 6 bases and J 2 bases, leaving 11 bases between the germline ends. CDR3 protein: CSARDSAYNEQFF. The CDR3 DNA reads TGCAGTGCCCGGGACTCCGCCTACAATGAGCAGTTCTTC.

This clonotype was seen many times. V gene TRBV11-2 combines with J gene TRBJ2-4; 11 nucleotides line up with TRBD1. Looked up from germline, CDR1 is SGHAT and CDR2 is FQNNGV. Trimming at V came to 5 bases and at J to 12 bases, leaving 6 bases not matched to a gene. The CDR3 consists of 13 residues. The DNA of the CDR3 is TGTGCCAGCAGCCCTCGGACAGGGGGCTATCAGTACTTC. This translates into CASSPRTGGYQYF.

V and J are TRBV20-1 and TRBJ2-7; TRBD2 is a possible D gene (6 bases). The V and J ends lost 5 bases and 0 bases respectively, with 11 bases between them. Germline V lookup: CDR1 DFQATT, CDR2 SNEGSKA (reference sequence). This CDR3 spans 13 amino acids. In nucleotides, the CDR3 is TGCAGTGCTCCGGGGGATTCCTCCTACGAGCAGTACTTC. Its translation: CSAPGDSSYEQYF.

V and J are TRBV29-1 and TRBJ1-2, with D tentatively TRBD1 (5 bases). Trimming shortened V by 4 bases and J by 5 bases, and 17 bases separated the two germline ends. CDR3 length: 14 residues. Germline V lookup: CDR1 SQVTM, CDR2 ANQGSEA. CDR3 sequence reads: CSVGEPGLPYGYTF. Here the CDR3 DNA reads TGCAGCGTTGGAGAACCGGGACTTCCGTATGGCTACACCTTC.

The chain carries TRBV4-3 and TRBJ2-1; no definite D call. The CDR3 length is 16 residues. Germline V gives CDR1 LGHNA, CDR2 YSLEER. V lost 0 bases to trimming and J lost 10 bases, with 19 bases between them. The CDR3 is CASSQDHRDNLREQFF. The CDR3 DNA follows: TGCGCCAGCAGCCAAGATCATCGAGACAACCTTCGAGAGCAGTTCTTC.

In this sample, this clonotype turned up many times. The chain joins TRBV19 to TRBJ1-1; D gene ambiguous. Trimming took off 4 bases at V and 0 bases at J, with 6 bases between the two ends. This CDR3 has 13 residues. Germline assignment: CDR1 LNHDA and CDR2 SQIVND (reference sequence). The CDR3 is CASSTSMNTEAFF. Written as DNA, the CDR3 is TGTGCCAGTAGTACCAGCATGAACACTGAAGCTTTCTTT.

The chain is built from TRBV24-1 and TRBJ1-1, with a tentative D call TRBD1 (5 bases). The CDR3 sequence is 14 residues long. With 9 bases removed from V and 0 bases from J, the gap between germline ends came to 13 bases. Germline V CDR1 and CDR2: KGHDR, SFDVKD. The CDR3 sequence: CATRGVGMNTEAFF. The CDR3 nucleotides are TGTGCCACCCGGGGGGTGGGGATGAACACTGAAGCTTTCTTT.

This clonotype was seen ten or more times. This rearrangement joins TRBV7-2 to TRBJ2-3; a possible D gene is TRBD1 (5 bases). There are 12 residues in the CDR3. V dropped 8 bases and J dropped 8 bases, with 14 bases sitting between them. The germline CDR1 and CDR2 sequences are SGHTA and FQGNSA. The CDR3 coding sequence is TGTGCCAGCCAGGGCTTCCCATCTACGCAGTATTTT. Protein: CASQGFPSTQYF.

This clonotype was counted at least ten times. The chain combines TRBV11-1 with TRBJ2-3; TRBD1 matches at 8 bases. The trim removed 11 bases at V and 1 base at J, leaving 5 bases unmatched. The germline V gene has CDR1 SGHAT and CDR2 FQDESV (reference sequence). The CDR3 consists of 13 residues. In DNA form, the CDR3 reads TGTGCCTCAGGGGGCTCTGGCACAGATACGCAGTATTTT. Protein sequence: CASGGSGTDTQYF.

This clonotype has ten or more counts. The V and J genes are TRBV6-2 or TRBV6-3 and TRBJ2-7; D is ambiguous. The germline gives CDR1 MNHEY, CDR2 SVGEGT. The CDR3 covers 16 residues. The ends were cut back, 0 bases at V and 3 bases at J, with 15 bases in the middle. The CDR3 protein is CASSYSGFRASYEQYV. The CDR3 nucleotides are TGTGCCAGCAGTTACTCCGGGTTCCGGGCGAGCTACGAGCAGTACGTC.

At least ten counts were recorded for this clonotype. The CDR3 loop is CATSRDVGGYGYTF. The DNA for the CDR3 is TGTGCCACCAGCAGAGATGTAGGGGGCTATGGCTACACCTTC. The V and J genes are TRBV15 and TRBJ1-2; TRBD1 is a possible D gene (6 bases). Deletions cut 0 bases from V and 4 bases from J, with 9 bases between. Germline V gives CDR1 LNHNV, CDR2 YYDKDF (reference sequence). The CDR3 covers 14 residues.

This clonotype occurred many times. CDR3 sequence (DNA): TGCAGTGCTAAGCCGGGACATTACGAGCAGTACTTC. Protein sequence: CSAKPGHYEQYF. The chain joins TRBV20-1 to TRBJ2-7, with a weak D call TRBD1 (6 bases). V gave up 4 bases and J gave up 4 bases, with 11 bases separating them. The length of the CDR3 is 12 residues. Germline lookup yields CDR1 DFQATT and CDR2 SNEGSKA (reference sequence).

This clonotype has at least ten counts. This chain connects TRBV14 to TRBJ2-3; 7 bases align to TRBD2. The CDR3 runs 17 residues. After removal of 0 bases from V and 0 bases from J, the junction contained 6 bases not matched to a gene. Germline-derived CDR1 and CDR2 are SGHDN and FVKESK. The CDR3 bases are TGTGCCAGCAGCCAAGATAGGAGCGGGGCTAGCACAGATACGCAGTATTTT. Translated, it gives CASSQDRSGASTDTQYF.

The J gene is TRBJ2-7, the V gene TRBV4-1; 9 bases map to TRBD1. Germline trimming cut 4 bases from V and 2 bases from J; bases unmatched to any gene: 3. The germline V gene has CDR1 MGHRA and CDR2 YSYEKL. CDR3 length equals 14 residues. CDR3 in DNA: TGCGCCAGCAGCCCCAGACAGGGGGCCTACGAGCAGTACGTC. Amino acids: CASSPRQGAYEQYV.

The chain joins TRBV5-1 to TRBJ2-1, with TRBD1 as a possible D gene (5 bases). Trimming cost V 0 bases and J 2 bases, with 6 bases left between them. The length of the CDR3 is 14 residues. The V gene's germline CDR1 is SGHRS and CDR2 YFSETQ. The CDR3 DNA sequence: TGCGCCAGCAGCTTGGGACAGACCTACAATGAGCAGTTCTTC. Translating it yields CASSLGQTYNEQFF.

At least ten counts were recorded for this clonotype. The chain employs TRBV6-2 or TRBV6-3 and TRBJ2-1, with a possible D match to TRBD2 (6 bases). The germline V gene encodes CDR1 MNHEY and CDR2 SVGEGT. V lost 2 bases, J lost 3 bases, and 11 bases lay in between. This CDR3 is built from 15 residues. CDR3 DNA sequence: TGTGCCAGCAGTTACCGCGGGGCCTTCTACAATGAGCAGTTCTTC. Its translation: CASSYRGAFYNEQFF.

This clonotype was counted ten times or more. This chain connects TRBV12-3 or TRBV12-4 to TRBJ1-1; unclear D gene. Trimming took off 3 bases at V and 0 bases at J, with 8 bases between the two ends. The CDR3 is 14 amino acids. The CDR3 DNA follows: TGTGCCAGCAGTTTGCTGAGAGTGAACACTGAAGCTTTCTTT. Amino acids: CASSLLRVNTEAFF.

This clonotype has a handful of counts. The chain recombines TRBV20-1 with TRBJ2-3; perhaps TRBD1 as D (6 bases). The V end was cut by 6 bases, the J end by 2 bases, with 12 bases between. The CDR3 covers 13 residues. Looked up from germline, CDR1 is DFQATT and CDR2 is SNEGSKA (reference sequence). The CDR3 here is CSARVGATDTQYF. CDR3 nucleotides: TGCAGTGCCAGGGTGGGGGCCACAGATACGCAGTATTTT.

A few counts support this clonotype. The chain uses TRBV5-1 and TRBJ1-2; D is unclear. The V gene lost 0 bases and the J gene lost 4 bases, with 10 bases spanning the gap. The CDR3 length is 14 residues. Germline CDR1 SGHRS, CDR2 YFSETQ. The CDR3 here is CASSLESTGYGYTF. The CDR3 DNA is TGCGCCAGCAGCTTGGAGTCGACGGGCTATGGCTACACCTTC.

This clonotype was recorded many times. The chain carries TRBV27 and TRBJ1-4, with unresolved D. V was cut by 0 bases and J by 7 bases, with 3 bases left in between. Germline V lookup: CDR1 MNHEY, CDR2 SMNVEV (reference sequence). The CDR3 is made up of 12 amino acids. CDR3 residues: CASSLSGEKLFF. The CDR3 coding sequence is TGTGCCAGCAGTTTATCCGGTGAAAAACTGTTTTTT.

V is TRBV2 and J is TRBJ1-2; 12 bases agree with TRBD1. This CDR3 has 14 amino acids. J was trimmed by 6 bases and V by 7 bases; bases with no gene match: 6. Germline assignment: CDR1 SNHLY and CDR2 FYNNEI. CDR3 bases: TGTGCCAGCAATGGGGACAGGGGGCATGATGGCTACACCTTC. Amino acids: CASNGDRGHDGYTF.

The table lists this clonotype with a few counts. The chain is built from TRBV20-1 and TRBJ2-1, with a possible D match to TRBD1 (6 bases). The V and J ends lost 5 bases and 9 bases respectively, with 11 bases between them. CDR3 size: 11 residues. Germline CDR1 DFQATT, CDR2 SNEGSKA (reference sequence). The CDR3 region has the DNA TGCAGTGCTCCCTGGGGGCCTGAGCAGTTCTTC. It yields the protein CSAPWGPEQFF.

The chain uses TRBV2 and TRBJ1-1; D might be TRBD1 (5 bases). Germline V CDR1 and CDR2: SNHLY, FYNNEI. Trimming took 6 bases from V and 0 from J, leaving 11 bases between them. This CDR3 spans 14 amino acids. CDR3 DNA sequence: TGTGCCAGCAGCGTGGGACGGATGAACACTGAAGCTTTCTTT. Translation gives CASSVGRMNTEAFF.